These T cell receptor beta chains were read from a single sample in a study of CD8+ T cells in alopecia areata. The table came from immunoSEQ multiplex PCR; TCRdb's copy has only in-frame clones and leaves some out. The repertoire holds 120,000 or so clones, with about 51% as singletons. Sequences were obtained from NKG2D-low CD8+ T cells sorted from blood. Receptors originate from a human donor with alopecia areata. Both conserved end residues are part of each CDR3. The order of the fields is V gene, clone size, J gene, D gene, CDR3 DNA, CDR3 protein. A D gene is named only where the DNA matches it firmly. Where a row states a size, it is once, few, many or the class of an expanded clone; other rows omit it.

V: TRBV30
size: NA
J: TRBJ2-7
D: NA
DNA: TGTGCCCAGTCCTACGCGGCTACTACGGGGGAGCAGTACTTC
CDR3: CAQSYAATTGEQYF

V: TRBV5-1
size: NA
J: TRBJ2-7
D: NA
DNA: TGCGCCAGCAGCTTGGGAGGCCCCTACGAGCAGTACTTC
CDR3: CASSLGGPYEQYF

V: TRBV6-5
size: NA
J: TRBJ2-3
D: NA
DNA: TGTGCCAGCAGGGTATCAGATACGCAGTATTTT
CDR3: CASRVSDTQYF

V: TRBV23-1
size: NA
J: TRBJ2-5
D: TRBD1
DNA: TGCGCCAGCAGTCAAGGGACAGAACAAGAGACCCAGTACTTC
CDR3: CASSQGTEQETQYF

V: TRBV29-1
size: NA
J: TRBJ2-1
D: TRBD2
DNA: TGCAGCGTTGCCGGGACTAGCGGGAAAGATGAGCAGTTCTTC
CDR3: CSVAGTSGKDEQFF

V: TRBV5-6
size: NA
J: TRBJ2-6
D: NA
DNA: TGTGCCAGCAGCTGGGGAAGCTCTGGGGCCAACGTCCTGACTTTC
CDR3: CASSWGSSGANVLTF

V: TRBV30
size: NA
J: TRBJ2-3
D: TRBD1
DNA: TGTGCCTGGCCTTCGAGGGGGCCGATAAGCACAGATACGCAGTATTTT
CDR3: CAWPSRGPISTDTQYF

V: TRBV29-1
size: NA
J: TRBJ2-7
D: NA
DNA: TGCAGCGCCGAGGGCCGGGGCGGCTACGAGCAGTACTTC
CDR3: CSAEGRGGYEQYF

V: TRBV5-1
size: NA
J: TRBJ2-2
D: NA
DNA: TGCGCCAGCAGCTTGGGCCCCAACACCGGGGAGCTGTTTTTT
CDR3: CASSLGPNTGELFF

V: TRBV30
size: NA
J: TRBJ2-7
D: NA
DNA: TGTGCCTGGAGTTTTGGCTACGAGCAGTACTTC
CDR3: CAWSFGYEQYF

V: TRBV7-9
size: few
J: TRBJ2-5
D: NA
DNA: TGTGCCAGCAGCTTCGGTGAGACCCAGTACTTC
CDR3: CASSFGETQYF

V: TRBV23-1
size: once
J: TRBJ2-7
D: TRBD1
DNA: TGCGCCAGCGGAACGGACAGGGAATGTTCCTACGAGCAGTACTTC
CDR3: CASGTDRECSYEQYF

V: TRBV27
size: NA
J: TRBJ1-5
D: NA
DNA: TGTGCCAGCAGTTTACACGGCAGCAATCAGCCCCAGCATTTT
CDR3: CASSLHGSNQPQHF

V: TRBV5-1
size: NA
J: TRBJ1-2
D: NA
DNA: TGCGCCAGCAGCTTGGAAGGCAGTGCGACCTATGGCTACACCTTC
CDR3: CASSLEGSATYGYTF

V: TRBV5-1
size: once
J: TRBJ2-2
D: NA
DNA: TGCGCCAGCAGCTTGGGCGGCGGGGAGCTGTTTTTT
CDR3: CASSLGGGELFF

V: TRBV25-1
size: NA
J: TRBJ1-5
D: TRBD1
DNA: TGTGCCAGCTTGACAGGGAGTAGCAATCAGCCCCAGCATTTT
CDR3: CASLTGSSNQPQHF

V: TRBV29-1
size: NA
J: TRBJ1-1
D: NA
DNA: TGCAGCGCCGTAGGACAGCCCGAGAACACTGAAGCTTTCTTT
CDR3: CSAVGQPENTEAFF

V: TRBV25-1
size: NA
J: TRBJ2-1
D: NA
DNA: TGTGCCAGCAGTGCAGCGACCGAGCAGTTCTTC
CDR3: CASSAATEQFF

V: TRBV29-1
size: NA
J: TRBJ1-1
D: NA
DNA: TGCAGCGTTGAACCGAGCGGGAACACTGAAGCTTTCTTT
CDR3: CSVEPSGNTEAFF

V: TRBV29-1
size: few
J: TRBJ2-5
D: TRBD1
DNA: TGCAGCGTGTGGGACAGCCAAGAGACCCAGTACTTC
CDR3: CSVWDSQETQYF

V: TRBV27
size: NA
J: TRBJ2-7
D: NA
DNA: TGTGCCAGCAGTGCCCGCGGCAGTTACGAGCAGTACTTC
CDR3: CASSARGSYEQYF

V: TRBV28
size: NA
J: TRBJ2-1
D: NA
DNA: TGTGCCAGCAGTCCTCGCACTGGTTTCAATGAGCAGTTCTTC
CDR3: CASSPRTGFNEQFF

V: TRBV2
size: few
J: TRBJ2-5
D: TRBD2
DNA: TGTGCCAGCAGTGGATTAGCGGGGGACCAAGAGACCCAGTACTTC
CDR3: CASSGLAGDQETQYF

V: TRBV29-1
size: once
J: TRBJ2-1
D: NA
DNA: TGCAGCGTCTTGAGGGCAGGGGACCAAGTGAATGAGCAGTTCTTC
CDR3: CSVLRAGDQVNEQFF

V: TRBV19
size: NA
J: TRBJ1-1
D: NA
DNA: TGTGCCAGTACCCGGGGCGGGAACACTGAAGCTTTCTTT
CDR3: CASTRGGNTEAFF

V: TRBV11-3
size: NA
J: TRBJ2-2
D: NA
DNA: TGTGCCAGCACCCACAGGGCGTTACGTGCGAACACCGGGGAGCTGTTTTTT
CDR3: CASTHRALRANTGELFF

V: TRBV29-1
size: NA
J: TRBJ2-7
D: NA
DNA: TGCAGCGTTAGAGGGGAACAGGCCTCCTACGAGCAGTACTTC
CDR3: CSVRGEQASYEQYF

V: TRBV29-1
size: NA
J: TRBJ2-5
D: NA
DNA: TGCAGCGTTGTCGGTATGGACCCCAAGACCCAGTACTTC
CDR3: CSVVGMDPKTQYF

V: TRBV30
size: NA
J: TRBJ1-5
D: NA
DNA: TGTGCCTGGAGTGCGGGGAGCCAGCCCCAGCATTTT
CDR3: CAWSAGSQPQHF

V: TRBV5-6
size: NA
J: TRBJ2-7
D: NA
DNA: TGTGCCAGCAGCTTGGGACAGGCTGACGAGCAGTACTTC
CDR3: CASSLGQADEQYF

V: TRBV28
size: NA
J: TRBJ2-7
D: NA
DNA: TGTGCCAGCAGTCTGCGGCGTGAGCAGTACTTC
CDR3: CASSLRREQYF

V: TRBV27
size: NA
J: TRBJ1-2
D: NA
DNA: TGTGCCAGCAGTCCCGGGACCCTCTCTAACTATGGCTACACCTTC
CDR3: CASSPGTLSNYGYTF

V: TRBV30
size: few
J: TRBJ2-7
D: NA
DNA: TGTGCCTGGATGGACAGCCGCTACGAGCAGTACTTC
CDR3: CAWMDSRYEQYF

V: TRBV30
size: NA
J: TRBJ1-3
D: TRBD1
DNA: TGTGCCTGGAGTCTTCCGGGACAGGGTGTCGGTGATTTT
CDR3: CAWSLPGQGVGDF

V: TRBV5-1
size: NA
J: TRBJ1-5
D: TRBD1
DNA: TGCGCCAGCAGCCCATGGACAGGGGGCAATCAGCCCCAGCATTTT
CDR3: CASSPWTGGNQPQHF

V: TRBV20-1
size: NA
J: TRBJ2-3
D: NA
DNA: TGCAGTGCTAGAGAGTCCGCAGCGCAGTATTTT
CDR3: CSARESAAQYF

V: TRBV29-1
size: few
J: TRBJ2-7
D: TRBD2
DNA: TGCAGCGTTGAACTAGCGGGGTACTACGAGCAGTACTTC
CDR3: CSVELAGYYEQYF

V: TRBV7-9
size: NA
J: TRBJ2-7
D: TRBD1
DNA: TGTGCCAGCAGCCCCGGGGACAGGGGGCAATACGAGCAGTACTTC
CDR3: CASSPGDRGQYEQYF

V: TRBV14
size: NA
J: TRBJ1-2
D: TRBD1
DNA: TGTGCCAGCAGCCCAGGGACAGATCCTAACTATGGCTACACCTTC
CDR3: CASSPGTDPNYGYTF

V: TRBV30
size: NA
J: TRBJ2-3
D: NA
DNA: TGTGCCTGGAGTTCCCCCCGGGGATATTCTAGCACAGATACGCAGTATTTT
CDR3: CAWSSPRGYSSTDTQYF

V: TRBV7-9
size: NA
J: TRBJ2-7
D: NA
DNA: TGTGCCAGCAGCCCCCGGGGCGACAACTACGAGCAGTACTTC
CDR3: CASSPRGDNYEQYF

V: TRBV9
size: NA
J: TRBJ2-5
D: NA
DNA: TGTGCCAGCAGCGCCGGGACACCAAGCAAGACCCAGTACTTC
CDR3: CASSAGTPSKTQYF

V: TRBV5-6
size: NA
J: TRBJ1-1
D: TRBD1
DNA: TGTGCCAGCAGCTGGATGACAGGGGGCCTCGCTGAAGCTTTCTTT
CDR3: CASSWMTGGLAEAFF

V: TRBV28
size: few
J: TRBJ2-3
D: TRBD2
DNA: TGTGCCAGCAGTTTAATTCAGCGGGGTGGCACGCATACGCAGTATTTT
CDR3: CASSLIQRGGTHTQYF

V: TRBV29-1
size: NA
J: TRBJ2-7
D: NA
DNA: TGCAGCGTTGATTTAGGGACCGAGCAGTACTTC
CDR3: CSVDLGTEQYF

V: TRBV29-1
size: few
J: TRBJ1-2
D: TRBD1
DNA: TGCAGCGTTGAGGGGAAACAGGGGGATGCTGGCTACACCTTC
CDR3: CSVEGKQGDAGYTF

V: TRBV30
size: NA
J: TRBJ2-1
D: NA
DNA: TGTGCCTGTCAACAGCTGGGTAATGAGCAGTTCTTC
CDR3: CACQQLGNEQFF

V: TRBV7-6
size: NA
J: TRBJ2-7
D: TRBD1
DNA: TGTGCCAGCAGCTTAGGAGGGACAGGAAACTACGAGCAGTACTTC
CDR3: CASSLGGTGNYEQYF

V: TRBV30
size: NA
J: TRBJ1-1
D: NA
DNA: TGTGCCTGGAGTATGGAGAGGGGAACTGAAGCTTTCTTT
CDR3: CAWSMERGTEAFF

V: TRBV14
size: NA
J: TRBJ2-1
D: TRBD1
DNA: TGTGCCAGCAGTCGGGACAGTTACAATGAGCAGTTCTTC
CDR3: CASSRDSYNEQFF

V: TRBV5-6
size: NA
J: TRBJ2-1
D: NA
DNA: TGTGCCAGCAGCTTGATGAGCAATGAGCAGTTCTTC
CDR3: CASSLMSNEQFF

V: TRBV28
size: NA
J: TRBJ2-1
D: NA
DNA: TGTGCCAGCAGTCTGGGCAATGAGCAGTTCTTC
CDR3: CASSLGNEQFF

V: TRBV27
size: NA
J: TRBJ2-1
D: TRBD2
DNA: TGTGCCAGCAGTTTCCCGGGTAGCGGGGGCCACAATGAGCAGTTCTTC
CDR3: CASSFPGSGGHNEQFF

V: TRBV29-1
size: NA
J: TRBJ1-1
D: NA
DNA: TGCAGCGCTGTGACAGAGAACACTGAAGCTTTCTTT
CDR3: CSAVTENTEAFF

V: TRBV27
size: few
J: TRBJ2-7
D: NA
DNA: TGTGCCAGCAGTCCCGGGACATTGTACGAGCAGTACTTC
CDR3: CASSPGTLYEQYF